The present T cell receptor (beta chain) was sequenced within a study of T cell responses to AZD1222 COVID-19 vaccine. Overall study context: The analysis combined second doses at about 4 or about 12 weeks. Findings of the study overall: Clonal diversity was possibly underestimated, and the donors were mostly white British, with more females. Baseline antibody screening turned up just six seropositive AZD1222 recipients.

For this clone: Its target is not known.

This CDR3 comprises 15 residues. Germline loops: CDR1 LGHDT, CDR2 YNNKEL (reference sequence). Losses at the gene ends were 0 bases for V and 6 bases for J; bases not matched to a gene: 4. Produced via immunoSEQ multiplex PCR; TCRdb's table is partial and in-frame only. The sample shows around 150,000 clones, about four fifths of them seen only once. The TCR comes from an adult in good health. Sequenced here: peripheral blood, sampled on day 0 of AZD1222 vaccination. The chain combines TRBV3-1 (or the pseudogene TRBV3-2) with TRBJ1-4, with 7 bases lining up with TRBD1. Here the CDR3 DNA reads TGTGCCAGCAGCCAAGAAGGGGACAGTTATGAAAAACTGTTTTTT. Its translation is CASSQEGDSYEKLFF.